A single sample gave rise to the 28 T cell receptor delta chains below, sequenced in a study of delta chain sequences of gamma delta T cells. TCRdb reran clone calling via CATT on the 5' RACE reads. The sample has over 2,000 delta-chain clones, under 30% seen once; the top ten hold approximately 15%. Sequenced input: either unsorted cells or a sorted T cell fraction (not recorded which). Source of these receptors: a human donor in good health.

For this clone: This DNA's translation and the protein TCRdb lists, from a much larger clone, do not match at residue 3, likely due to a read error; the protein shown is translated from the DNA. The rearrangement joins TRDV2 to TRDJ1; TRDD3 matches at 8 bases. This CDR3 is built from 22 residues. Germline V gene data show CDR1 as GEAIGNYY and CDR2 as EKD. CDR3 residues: CARDSVEPHRGGISQYTDKLIF. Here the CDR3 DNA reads TGTGCCCGTGACTCCGTGGAACCACATAGGGGGGGGATAAGCCAGTACACCGATAAACTCATCTTT.

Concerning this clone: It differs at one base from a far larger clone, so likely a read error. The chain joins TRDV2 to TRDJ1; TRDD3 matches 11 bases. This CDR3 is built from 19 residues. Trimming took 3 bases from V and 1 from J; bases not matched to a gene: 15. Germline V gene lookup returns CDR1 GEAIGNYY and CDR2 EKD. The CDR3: CACDPVKWGIRVGTDKLIF. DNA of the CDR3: TGTGCCTGTGACCCCGTGAAGTGGGGGATACGCGTCGGCACCGATAAACTCATCTTT.

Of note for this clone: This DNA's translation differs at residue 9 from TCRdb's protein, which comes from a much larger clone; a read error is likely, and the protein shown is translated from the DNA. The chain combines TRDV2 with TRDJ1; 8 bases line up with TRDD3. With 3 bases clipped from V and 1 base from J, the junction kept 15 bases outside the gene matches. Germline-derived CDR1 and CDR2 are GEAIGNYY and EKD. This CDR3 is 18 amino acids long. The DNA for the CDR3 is TGTGCCTGTGACGCTTTACTGGGGGGTAATGGTTTCACCGATAAACTCATCTTT. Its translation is CACDALLGGNGFTDKLIF.

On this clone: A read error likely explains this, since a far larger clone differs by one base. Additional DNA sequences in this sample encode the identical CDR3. Here the CDR3 DNA reads TGTGCCTGCGCCCCCCTACGGGGTGGGGGGAACCCTGACTACACCGATAAACTCATCTTT. It yields the protein CACAPLRGGGNPDYTDKLIF. This chain uses TRDV2 with TRDJ1; tentatively, D is TRDD3 (6 bases). CDR3 length equals 20 residues. Trimming cost V 7 bases and J 0 bases, with 32 bases left between them. Per the germline V gene, CDR1 is GEAIGNYY and CDR2 is EKD.

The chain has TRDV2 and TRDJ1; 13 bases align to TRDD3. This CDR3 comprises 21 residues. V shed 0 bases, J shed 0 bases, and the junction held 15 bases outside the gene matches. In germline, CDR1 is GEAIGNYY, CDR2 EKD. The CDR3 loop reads CACDTVQTGGYVASYTDKLIF. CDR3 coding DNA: TGTGCCTGTGACACCGTTCAGACTGGGGGATACGTCGCCTCGTACACCGATAAACTCATCTTT.

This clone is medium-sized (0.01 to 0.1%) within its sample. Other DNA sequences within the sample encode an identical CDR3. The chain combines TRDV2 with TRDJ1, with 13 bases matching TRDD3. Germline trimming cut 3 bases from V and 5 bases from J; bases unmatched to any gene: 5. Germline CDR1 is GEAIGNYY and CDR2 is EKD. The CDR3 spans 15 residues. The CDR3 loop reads CACDPVLGDTDKLIF. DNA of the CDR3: TGTGCCTGTGACCCCGTACTGGGGGATACGGATAAACTCATCTTT.

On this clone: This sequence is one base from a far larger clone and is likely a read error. CDR3 loop: CACNTMYGVAGQEGYSNSWDTRQMFF. For the CDR3, the DNA is TGTGCCTGTAACACCATGTATGGGGTTGCTGGTCAGGAGGGATACAGCAACTCCTGGGACACCCGACAGATGTTTTTC. This chain joins TRDV2 and TRDJ3, with 7 bases that match TRDD3. Germline CDR1 and CDR2: GEAIGNYY and EKD. This CDR3 region has 26 residues.

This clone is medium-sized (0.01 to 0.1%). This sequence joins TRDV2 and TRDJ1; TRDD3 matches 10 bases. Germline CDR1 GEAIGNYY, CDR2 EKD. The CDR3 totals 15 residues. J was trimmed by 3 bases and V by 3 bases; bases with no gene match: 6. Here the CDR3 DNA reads TGTGCCTGTGACCCCCTGGGGGATATGTCCGATAAACTCATCTTT. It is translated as CACDPLGDMSDKLIF.

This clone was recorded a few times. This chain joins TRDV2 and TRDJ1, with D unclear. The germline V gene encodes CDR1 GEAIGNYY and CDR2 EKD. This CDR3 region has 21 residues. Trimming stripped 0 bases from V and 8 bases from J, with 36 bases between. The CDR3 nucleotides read TGTGCCTGTGACACCGGATTTGGTTCTCATGGCGCTTTGAAGGCCCCTAAAAAACTCATCTTT. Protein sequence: CACDTGFGSHGALKAPKKLIF.

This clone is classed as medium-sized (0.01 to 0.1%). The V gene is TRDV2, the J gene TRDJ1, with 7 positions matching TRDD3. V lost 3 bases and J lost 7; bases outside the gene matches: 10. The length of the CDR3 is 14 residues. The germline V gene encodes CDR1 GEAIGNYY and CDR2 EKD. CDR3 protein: CACDPLGEVGKLIF. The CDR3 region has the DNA TGTGCCTGTGACCCCTTGGGGGAGGTCGGTAAACTCATCTTT.

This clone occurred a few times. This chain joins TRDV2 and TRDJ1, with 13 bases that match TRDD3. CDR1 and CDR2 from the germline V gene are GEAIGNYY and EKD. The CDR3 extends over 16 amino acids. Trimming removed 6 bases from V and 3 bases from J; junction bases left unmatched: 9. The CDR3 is CACHVLGDTVSDKLIF. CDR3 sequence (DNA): TGTGCCTGTCACGTACTGGGGGATACGGTGTCCGATAAACTCATCTTT.

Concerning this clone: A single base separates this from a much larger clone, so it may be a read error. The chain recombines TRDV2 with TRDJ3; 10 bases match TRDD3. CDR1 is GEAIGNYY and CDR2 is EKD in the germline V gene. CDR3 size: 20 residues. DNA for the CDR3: TGTGCCTGTGACACTGGGGATATTGGGGGATACAACTGGGACCCCCGACAGATGTTTTTC. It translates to CACDTGDIGGYNWDPRQMFF.

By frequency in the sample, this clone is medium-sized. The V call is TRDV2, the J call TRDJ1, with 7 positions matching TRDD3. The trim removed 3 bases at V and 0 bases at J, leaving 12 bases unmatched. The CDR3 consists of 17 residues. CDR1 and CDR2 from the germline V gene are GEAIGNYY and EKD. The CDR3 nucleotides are TGTGCCTGTGACTCCGTACTGGGGACCAAAGACACCGATAAACTCATCTTT. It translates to CACDSVLGTKDTDKLIF.

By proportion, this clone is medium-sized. This CDR3 reads CACDTVGAGGYASDKLIF. Here the CDR3 DNA reads TGTGCCTGTGACACCGTTGGCGCTGGGGGATATGCATCCGATAAACTCATCTTT. The J gene is TRDJ1, the V gene TRDV2; 10 bases map to TRDD3. The CDR3 has 18 residues. Germline V lookup: CDR1 GEAIGNYY, CDR2 EKD. V shed 0 bases and J 3 bases; nucleotides not matched to a gene: 12.

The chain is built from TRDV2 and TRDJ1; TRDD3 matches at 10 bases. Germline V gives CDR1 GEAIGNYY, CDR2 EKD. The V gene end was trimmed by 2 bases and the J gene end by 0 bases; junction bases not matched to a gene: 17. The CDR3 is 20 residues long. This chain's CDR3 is CACDKLERRLGDPYTDKLIF. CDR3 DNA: TGTGCCTGTGACAAGCTGGAGAGGAGACTGGGGGATCCCTACACCGATAAACTCATCTTT.

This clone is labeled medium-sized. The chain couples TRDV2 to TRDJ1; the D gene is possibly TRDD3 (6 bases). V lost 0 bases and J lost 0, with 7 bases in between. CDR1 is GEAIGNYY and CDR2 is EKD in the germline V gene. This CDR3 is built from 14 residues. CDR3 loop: CACDTWGDTDKLIF. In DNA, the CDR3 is TGTGCCTGTGACACCTGGGGGGACACCGATAAACTCATCTTT.

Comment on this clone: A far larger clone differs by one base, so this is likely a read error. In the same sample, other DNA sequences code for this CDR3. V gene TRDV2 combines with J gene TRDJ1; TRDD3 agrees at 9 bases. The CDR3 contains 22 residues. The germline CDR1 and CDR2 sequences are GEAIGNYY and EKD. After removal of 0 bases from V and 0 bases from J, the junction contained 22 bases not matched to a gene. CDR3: CACDTVGGTFGTGGVYTDKLIF. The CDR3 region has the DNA TGTGCCTGTGACACCGTAGGAGGTACCTTCGGTACTGGGGGAGTTTACACCGATAAACTCATCTTT.

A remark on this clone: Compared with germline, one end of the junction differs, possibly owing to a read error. The CDR3 region has the DNA TGTGCCTGTGACGTCCTACTGGGGGAAACGAGGTACACCGATACACTCATCTTT. It specifies CACDVLLGETRYTDTLIF. The chain recombines TRDV2 with TRDJ1, with 9 positions matching TRDD3. The length of the CDR3 is 18 residues. CDR1 and CDR2 (germline): GEAIGNYY, EKD.

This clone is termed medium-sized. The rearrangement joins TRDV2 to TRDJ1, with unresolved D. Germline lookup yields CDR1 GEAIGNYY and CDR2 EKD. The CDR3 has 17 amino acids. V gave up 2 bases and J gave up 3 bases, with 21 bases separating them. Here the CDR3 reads CACDKVTPYPSADKLIF. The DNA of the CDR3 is TGTGCCTGTGACAAGGTGACACCGTACCCAAGCGCCGATAAACTCATCTTT.

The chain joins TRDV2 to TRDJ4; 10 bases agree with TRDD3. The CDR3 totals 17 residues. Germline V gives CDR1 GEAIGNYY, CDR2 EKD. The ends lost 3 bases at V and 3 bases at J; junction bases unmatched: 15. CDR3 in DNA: TGTGCCTGTGACGATACTGGGGGATCGAAGTCTCGGGGACCCCTGATCTTT. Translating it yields CACDDTGGSKSRGPLIF.

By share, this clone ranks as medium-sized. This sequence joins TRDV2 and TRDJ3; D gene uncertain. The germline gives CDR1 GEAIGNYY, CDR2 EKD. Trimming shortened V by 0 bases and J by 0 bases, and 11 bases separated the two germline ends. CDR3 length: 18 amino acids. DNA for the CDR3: TGTGCCTGTGACACCGCGGACCAGAACTCCTGGGACACCCGACAGATGTTTTTC. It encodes CACDTADQNSWDTRQMFF.

CDR3: CACDTLGDNEYTDKLIF. The DNA for the CDR3 is TGTGCCTGTGACACACTGGGGGATAATGAGTACACCGATAAACTCATCTTT. The chain couples TRDV2 to TRDJ1, with 11 bases that match TRDD3. CDR1 and CDR2 (germline): GEAIGNYY, EKD. The CDR3 is 17 residues long. The J segment lost 0 bases and the V segment lost 1 base, leaving 6 bases of the junction unmatched.

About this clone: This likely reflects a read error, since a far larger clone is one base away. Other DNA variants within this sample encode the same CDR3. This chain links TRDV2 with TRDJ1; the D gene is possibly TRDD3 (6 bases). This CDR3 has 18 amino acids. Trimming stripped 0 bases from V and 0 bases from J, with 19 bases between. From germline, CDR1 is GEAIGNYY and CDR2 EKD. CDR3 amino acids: CACDTVLGSRSYTDKLIF. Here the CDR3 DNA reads TGTGCCTGTGACACCGTCCTGGGGTCCCGATCGTACACCGATAAACTCATCTTT.

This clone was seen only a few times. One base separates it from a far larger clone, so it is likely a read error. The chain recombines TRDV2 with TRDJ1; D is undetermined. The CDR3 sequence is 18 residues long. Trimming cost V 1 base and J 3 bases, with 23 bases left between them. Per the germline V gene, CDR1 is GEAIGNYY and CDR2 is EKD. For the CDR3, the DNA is TGTGCCTGTGACACTTTGATGATAGAAGGCCGTAGGTCCGATAAACTCATCTTT. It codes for CACDTLMIEGRRSDKLIF.

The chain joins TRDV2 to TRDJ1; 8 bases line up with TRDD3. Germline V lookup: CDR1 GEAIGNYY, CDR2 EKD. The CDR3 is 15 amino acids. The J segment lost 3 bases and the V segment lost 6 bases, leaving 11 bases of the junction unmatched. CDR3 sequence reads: CACQLLGGSADKLIF. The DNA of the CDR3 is TGTGCCTGTCAACTACTGGGGGGATCGGCCGATAAACTCATCTTT.

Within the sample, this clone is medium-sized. CDR3 amino acids: CACDTVDGGYRVADKLIF. The DNA for the CDR3 is TGTGCCTGTGACACCGTAGATGGGGGCTACCGAGTTGCCGATAAACTCATCTTT. The chain is built from TRDV2 and TRDJ1, with D possibly being TRDD3 (6 bases). Trimming removed 0 bases at V and 3 bases at J, with 22 bases between. The CDR3 sequence is 18 residues long. CDR1 is GEAIGNYY and CDR2 is EKD in the germline V gene.

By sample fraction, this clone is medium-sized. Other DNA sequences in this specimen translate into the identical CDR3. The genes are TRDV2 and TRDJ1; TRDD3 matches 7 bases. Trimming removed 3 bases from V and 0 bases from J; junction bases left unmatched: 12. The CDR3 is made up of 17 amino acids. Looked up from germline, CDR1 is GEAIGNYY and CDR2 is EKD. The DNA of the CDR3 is TGTGCCTGTGACTCCGTAAGTACTGGGGATTACACCGATAAACTCATCTTT. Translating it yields CACDSVSTGDYTDKLIF.

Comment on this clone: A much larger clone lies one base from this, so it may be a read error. CDR3 in amino acids: CACDTVGDLSDKLIF. The CDR3 nucleotides are TGTGCCTGTGACACCGTTGGGGACCTTAGCGATAAACTCATCTTT. The chain has TRDV2 and TRDJ1; TRDD3 might be the D (5 bases). Germline assignment: CDR1 GEAIGNYY and CDR2 EKD. The CDR3 runs 15 residues. Trimming took off 0 bases at V and 4 bases at J, with 14 bases between the two ends.